The text below deals with one T cell receptor (beta chain). The data are from a study of blood T cell repertoires in COVID-19. Membership in each cohort depended on participant-reported clinical history. Cohort 3 recovered donors had two negative PCRs, clearance, or symptom resolution. Authors' analysis steps: Counts of nucleated cells, estimated from reference gene primer amplification, were obtained. Using immunoSEQ multiplex PCR, the repertoire was profiled, and TCRdb retains in-frame clones only, with some absent. The D gene and trimming were derived from the DNA, and the V and J assignments and clone size from that table. The data show about 300,000 clones, 75% to 95% seen once. Germline CDR1 is SQVTM and CDR2 is ANQGSEA. The CDR3 covers 14 residues. The junction had 9 bases not matched to a gene; V was cut back by 6 bases and J by 3 bases.

The receptor comes from a woman younger than 45 who had recovered from COVID-19. Sequences were obtained from PBMCs or T cells enriched from blood (not recorded which). The rearrangement joins TRBV29-1 to TRBJ2-7, with 9 bases matching TRBD1. The CDR3 DNA follows: TGCAGCGTCACCCCGGGACAGGGTAGCTACGAGCAGTACTTC. Translation: CSVTPGQGSYEQYF.